Below are 16 T cell receptor beta chains sequenced from a single sample in a study of blood T cell repertoires in COVID-19. Profiling relied on immunoSEQ multiplex PCR, and the TCRdb table lists in-frame clones only, not all of them. The table lists more than 100,000 clones, about nine tenths of them singletons, with 25% to 30% in the top ten. The sequencing input was peripheral blood. Receptors were obtained from a woman aged 70-85 years with acute or convalescent COVID-19.

This sequence joins TRBV10-3 and TRBJ2-1, with 9 bases that match TRBD1. The junction had 12 bases not matched to a gene; V was cut back by 6 bases and J by 3 bases. The germline V gene has CDR1 ENHRY and CDR2 SYGVKD. CDR3 length: 17 residues. The CDR3 sequence is CAIRGVGGTGFYNEQFF. CDR3 coding DNA: TGTGCCATCAGGGGGGTTGGTGGGACAGGGTTCTACAATGAGCAGTTCTTC.

This chain connects TRBV7-9 to TRBJ2-7; TRBD1 matches at 10 bases. The germline V gene encodes CDR1 SEHNR and CDR2 FQNEAQ (reference sequence). CDR3 length equals 18 residues. With V trimmed by 4 bases and J by 7 bases, 19 bases remained unmatched. The CDR3 sequence is CASSSRWTGGINPEEQYF. Here the CDR3 DNA reads TGTGCCAGCAGCTCCCGGTGGACAGGGGGAATAAATCCGGAGGAGCAGTACTTC.

The V and J genes are TRBV28 and TRBJ1-1; the D gene is possibly TRBD1 (5 bases). This CDR3 spans 13 amino acids. Trimming left V 11 bases short and J 5 bases short, with 18 bases between. CDR1 is MDHEN, CDR2 SYDVKM, per germline. The CDR3 loop reads CASRRGAETEAFF. The DNA for the CDR3 is TGTGCCTCGCGGAGGGGCGCGGAGACTGAAGCTTTCTTT.

This clone was detected only once. This sequence joins TRBV24-1 and TRBJ2-1, with 7 bases matching TRBD1. With 5 bases clipped from V and 13 bases from J, the junction kept 4 bases outside the gene matches. The CDR3 is 11 amino acids. Germline V CDR1 and CDR2: KGHDR, SFDVKD. For the CDR3, the DNA is TGTGCCACCAGTGTCGACAGGGTACAGTTCTTC. This sequence encodes CATSVDRVQFF.

The V gene is TRBV27, the J gene TRBJ1-1; D is possibly TRBD1 (5 bases). Germline lookup yields CDR1 MNHEY and CDR2 SMNVEV (reference sequence). The CDR3 is made up of 13 amino acids. V gave up 6 bases and J gave up 6 bases, with 14 bases separating them. CDR3 DNA: TGTGCCAGCAGGCTGTGGGGGGACCCTGAAGCTTTCTTT. It is translated as CASRLWGDPEAFF.

This clone appeared once. The genes are TRBV6-5 and TRBJ1-5, with D possibly matching TRBD1 (6 bases). The length of the CDR3 is 13 residues. The germline CDR1 and CDR2 sequences are MNHEY and SVGAGI. V dropped 6 bases and J dropped 4 bases, with 10 bases sitting between them. The CDR3 protein is CASRVQGNQPQHF. CDR3 nucleotides: TGTGCCAGCAGGGTACAGGGAAATCAGCCCCAGCATTTT.

The chain is built from TRBV28 and TRBJ1-5; unclear D gene. Looked up from germline, CDR1 is MDHEN and CDR2 is SYDVKM. V was pared by 5 bases and J by 1 base, with 18 bases between. The CDR3 has 17 residues. CDR3 sequence (DNA): TGTGCCAGCAGTCACCCCGGGGAGGGCTGGAGCAATCAGCCCCAGCATTTT. It encodes CASSHPGEGWSNQPQHF.

Concerning this clone itself: An end of the junction does not agree with germline; a read error may underlie this. The chain is built from TRBV11-2 and TRBJ1-2; 7 bases match TRBD1. The germline gives CDR1 SGHAT, CDR2 FQNNGV. This CDR3 is built from 15 residues. The CDR3 nucleotides read TGTGCCAGCTGCTTAGGGGGCAGGGGGTGGGATGGCTACACCTTC. Protein product: CASCLGGRGWDGYTF.

CDR3: CASKTGDDGYTF. CDR3 DNA sequence: TGTGCCAGTAAGACAGGGGATGACGGCTACACCTTC. This rearrangement joins TRBV21-1 to TRBJ1-2; TRBD1 is the table's D call and was not checked against the DNA. TRBV21-1 is recorded as a pseudogene. CDR3 length: 12 amino acids.

This clone was counted a few times. V is TRBV25-1 and J is TRBJ2-1, with TRBD2 matching over 9 bases. This CDR3 spans 15 amino acids. V was pared by 3 bases and J by 3 bases, with 3 bases of the junction left unmatched. Germline assignment: CDR1 MGHDK and CDR2 SYGVNS. CDR3 sequence reads: CASSEQRGDYNEQFF. In DNA, the CDR3 is TGTGCCAGCAGTGAGCAGCGGGGGGACTACAATGAGCAGTTCTTC. Together with reference TRBV25-1 and TRBJ2-1, the CDR3 gives the full variable domain: EADIYQTPRYLVIGTGKKITLECSQTMGHDKMYWYQQDPGMELHLIHYSYGVNSTEKGDLSSESTVSRIRTEHFPLTLESARPSHTSQYLCASSEQRGDYNEQFFGPGTRLTVL.

V is TRBV7-9 and J is TRBJ1-4, with 8 bases identical to TRBD1. In germline, CDR1 is SEHNR, CDR2 FQNEAQ (reference sequence). With V trimmed by 1 base and J by 5 bases, 0 bases remained unmatched. CDR3 length: 14 amino acids. CDR3 nucleotides: TGTGCCAGCAGCTTAGGACAGGGGAATGAAAAACTGTTTTTT. As protein: CASSLGQGNEKLFF.

The chain couples TRBV6-5 to TRBJ2-1; 12 bases agree with TRBD2. CDR1 and CDR2 from the germline V gene are MNHEY and SVGAGI. V trimming: 0 bases; J trimming: 9 bases; junction bases outside the gene matches: 6. The CDR3 is 16 residues long. The CDR3 DNA is TGTGCCAGCAGTTACTCGACTAGCGGGGGTTCCACTGAGCAGTTCTTC. Translated, it gives CASSYSTSGGSTEQFF.

V is TRBV3-1 (or the pseudogene TRBV3-2) and J is TRBJ1-1, with 9 bases aligning to TRBD1. The CDR3 extends over 15 amino acids. CDR1 LGHDT and CDR2 YNNKEL come from the germline V gene (reference sequence). The V segment lost 4 bases and the J segment 3 bases; nucleotides outside the gene matches: 6. CDR3 residues: CASSPTGGWDTEAFF. The CDR3, as DNA: TGTGCCAGCAGCCCGACAGGGGGGTGGGACACTGAAGCTTTCTTT.

Concerning this clone: A much larger clone differs from this one at a single base, so this may be a read error. This rearrangement joins TRBV5-1 to TRBJ2-1, with 11 bases identical to TRBD2. V lost 2 bases and J lost 3; bases outside the gene matches: 1. The CDR3 runs 15 residues. The germline CDR1 and CDR2 sequences are SGHRS and YFSETQ. The CDR3 is CASSFGTSGYNEQFF. The CDR3 bases are TGCGCCAGCAGCTTTGGGACTAGCGGCTACAATGAGCAGTTCTTC.

This clone was observed a handful of times. This chain links TRBV5-6 with TRBJ2-7; tentative D call: TRBD2 (6 bases). The CDR3 is made up of 13 amino acids. Germline V lookup: CDR1 SGHDT, CDR2 YYEEEE. The V end was cut by 1 base, the J end by 5 bases, with 10 bases between. This CDR3 reads CASSLYRRDEQYF. The CDR3 DNA reads as TGTGCCAGCAGCTTGTACAGGAGGGACGAGCAGTACTTC.

CDR3 sequence (DNA): TGTGCCAGCAGTTTGTACGGGACAGGGGTTCAGCCCCAGCATTTT. Protein product: CASSLYGTGVQPQHF. The V gene is TRBV27, the J gene TRBJ1-5; 10 bases map to TRBD1. The junction had 5 bases not matched to a gene; V was cut back by 3 bases and J by 6 bases. CDR1 and CDR2 (germline): MNHEY, SMNVEV (reference sequence). CDR3 length: 15 residues.